This T cell receptor beta chain was found in a study of T cells in Graves' hyperthyroidism and ophthalmopathy. It was RNA transcripts that yielded the amplified TCR beta CDR3 regions. With the HTBI primer set, the TCR CDR3 went through a first round of RT-PCR. TCRdb reanalysed the multiplex PCR reads using MiXCR and keeps one entry per CDR3 protein. The repertoire consists of nearly 750,000 distinct CDR3 sequences, with over 35% occurring once and the leading ten covering more than 25%. CDR1 and CDR2 from the germline V gene are SGHAT and FQNNGV. V gave up 7 bases and J gave up 10 bases, with 14 bases separating them. The CDR3 consists of 12 residues.

This TCR was sampled from a middle-aged woman with Graves' hyperthyroidism. Sequences were obtained from blood. The genes are TRBV11-2 and TRBJ1-5; D might be TRBD1 (5 bases). The CDR3 DNA follows: TGTGCCAGCAACACTAGAGGGGAACCCCAGCATTTT. Translating gives CASNTRGEPQHF.